This T cell receptor (beta chain) was recorded in a study of T cell responses to AZD1222 COVID-19 vaccine. CDR1 is SGHTA and CDR2 is FQGTGA in the germline V gene. The CDR3 spans 15 residues. Losses at the gene ends were 4 bases for V and 5 bases for J; bases not matched to a gene: 7. With respect to this clone: Its antigen is not known.

Sequencing used immunoSEQ multiplex PCR; TCRdb keeps in-frame clones, though not all of them. Here the sample spans about 150,000 clones, approximately 86% being singletons. Study-wide findings and caveats: Donor demographics were predominantly white British with a female majority; clonal diversity may be underestimated. Across spike, vaccine-associated CD4 TCRs were found, dominant at 160-218 and 743-854.

V gene TRBV7-3 combines with J gene TRBJ2-1, with 8 bases fitting TRBD2. The sequence was collected from an adult who received the MenACWY meningococcal vaccine as a control. Sequencing was performed on peripheral blood, taken 28 days after the second dose of the MenACWY control vaccine. The CDR3 loop reads CASSSLAGLNNEQFF. Written as DNA, the CDR3 is TGTGCCAGCAGCTCTCTAGCGGGCTTAAACAATGAGCAGTTCTTC.